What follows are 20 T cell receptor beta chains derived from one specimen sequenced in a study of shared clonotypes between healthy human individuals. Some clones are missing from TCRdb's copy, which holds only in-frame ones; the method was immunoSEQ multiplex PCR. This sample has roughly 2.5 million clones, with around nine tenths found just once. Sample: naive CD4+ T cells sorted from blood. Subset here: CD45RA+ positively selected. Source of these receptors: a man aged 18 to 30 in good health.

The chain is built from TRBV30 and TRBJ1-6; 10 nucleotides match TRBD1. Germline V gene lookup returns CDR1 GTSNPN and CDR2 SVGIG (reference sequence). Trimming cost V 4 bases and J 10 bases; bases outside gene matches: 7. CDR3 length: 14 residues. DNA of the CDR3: TGTGCCTGGATTCGGGACAGGGGAGGCTCACCCCTCCACTTT. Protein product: CAWIRDRGGSPLHF.

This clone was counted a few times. The CDR3 DNA sequence: TGTGCTGTCCTGGGGGACACTGAAGCTTTCTTT. The encoded protein is CAVLGDTEAFF. The chain links TRBV28 to TRBJ1-1, with D perhaps TRBD1 (5 bases). CDR1 is MDHEN and CDR2 is SYDVKM in the germline V gene. CDR3 length: 11 amino acids. The full variable domain, its missing parts supplied by reference TRBV28 and TRBJ1-1, is DVKVTQSSRYLVKRTGEKVFLECVQDMDHENMFWYRQDPGLGLRLIYFSYDVKMKEKGDIPEGYSVSREKKERFSLILESASTNQTSMYLCAVLGDTEAFFGQGTRLTVV.

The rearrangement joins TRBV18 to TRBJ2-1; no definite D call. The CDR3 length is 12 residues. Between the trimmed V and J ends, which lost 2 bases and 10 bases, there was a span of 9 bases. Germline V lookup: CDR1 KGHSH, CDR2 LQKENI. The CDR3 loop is CASSPGDLEQFF. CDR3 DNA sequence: TGTGCCAGCTCACCAGGGGATCTCGAGCAGTTCTTC.

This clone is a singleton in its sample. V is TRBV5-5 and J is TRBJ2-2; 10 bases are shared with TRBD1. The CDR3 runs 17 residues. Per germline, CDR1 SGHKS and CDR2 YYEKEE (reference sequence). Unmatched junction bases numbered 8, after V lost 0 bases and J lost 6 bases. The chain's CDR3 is CASSLALRQGASGELFF. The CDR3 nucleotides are TGTGCCAGCAGCTTGGCCTTAAGACAGGGGGCGTCCGGGGAGCTGTTTTTT.

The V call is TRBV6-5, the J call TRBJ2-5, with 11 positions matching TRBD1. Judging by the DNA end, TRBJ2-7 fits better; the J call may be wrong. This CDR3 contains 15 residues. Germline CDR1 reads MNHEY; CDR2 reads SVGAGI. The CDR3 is CASRYPGQGGYEQYF. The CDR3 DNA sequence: TGTGCCAGCAGATACCCGGGACAGGGGGGTTACGAGCAGTACTTC.

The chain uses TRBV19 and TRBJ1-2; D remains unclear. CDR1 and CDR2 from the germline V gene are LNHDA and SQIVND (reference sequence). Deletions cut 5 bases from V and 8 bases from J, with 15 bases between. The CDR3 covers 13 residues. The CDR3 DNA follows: TGTGCCAGTAGTGAGTCCTCTGGTGGCGGCTACACCTTC. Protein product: CASSESSGGGYTF. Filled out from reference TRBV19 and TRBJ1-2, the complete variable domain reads DGGITQSPKYLFRKEGQNVTLSCEQNLNHDAMYWYRQDPGQGLRLIYYSQIVNDFQKGDIAEGYSVSREKKESFPLTVTSAQKNPTAFYLCASSESSGGGYTFGSGTRLTVV.

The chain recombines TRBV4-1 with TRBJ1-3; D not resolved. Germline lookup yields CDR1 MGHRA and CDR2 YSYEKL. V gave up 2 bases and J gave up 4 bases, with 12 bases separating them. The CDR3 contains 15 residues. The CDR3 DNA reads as TGCGCCAGCAGCCAAATTGCCCTAACGGGAAACACCATATATTTT. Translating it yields CASSQIALTGNTIYF.

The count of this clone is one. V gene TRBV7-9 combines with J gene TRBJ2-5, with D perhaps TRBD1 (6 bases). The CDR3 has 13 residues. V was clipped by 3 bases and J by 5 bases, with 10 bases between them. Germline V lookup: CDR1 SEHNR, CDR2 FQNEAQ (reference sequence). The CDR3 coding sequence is TGTGCCAGCAGCTTTTGGACAGCGGAGACCCAGTACTTC. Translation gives CASSFWTAETQYF.

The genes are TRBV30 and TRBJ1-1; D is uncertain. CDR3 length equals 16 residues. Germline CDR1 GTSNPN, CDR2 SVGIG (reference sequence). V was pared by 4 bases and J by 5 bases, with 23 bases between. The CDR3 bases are TGTGCCTGGATCCCTAGGATCTACGACCCTACGACTGAAGCTTTCTTT. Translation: CAWIPRIYDPTTEAFF.

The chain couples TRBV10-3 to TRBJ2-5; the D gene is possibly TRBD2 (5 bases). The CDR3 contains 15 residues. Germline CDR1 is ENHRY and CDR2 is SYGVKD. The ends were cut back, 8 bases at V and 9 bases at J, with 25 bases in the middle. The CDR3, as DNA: TGTGCCATCGGAACACAGACTACCGAGTCAACGGCCCAGTACTTC. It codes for CAIGTQTTESTAQYF.

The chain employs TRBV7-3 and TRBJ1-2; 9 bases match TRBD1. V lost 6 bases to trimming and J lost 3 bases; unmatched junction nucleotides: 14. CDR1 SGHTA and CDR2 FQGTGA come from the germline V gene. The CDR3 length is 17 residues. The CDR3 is CASSPGPRDRAYYGYTF. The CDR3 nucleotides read TGTGCCAGCAGTCCAGGCCCCCGGGACAGGGCCTACTATGGCTACACCTTC. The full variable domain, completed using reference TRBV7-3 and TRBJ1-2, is GAGVSQTPSNKVTEKGKYVELRCDPISGHTALYWYRQSLGQGPEFLIYFQGTGAADDSGLPNDRFFAVRPEGSVSTLKIQRTERGDSAVYLCASSPGPRDRAYYGYTFGSGTRLTVV.

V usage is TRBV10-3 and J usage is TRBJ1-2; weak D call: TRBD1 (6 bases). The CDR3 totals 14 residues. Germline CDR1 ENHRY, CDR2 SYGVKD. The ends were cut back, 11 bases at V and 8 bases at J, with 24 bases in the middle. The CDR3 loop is CAANQGWEAGGYTF. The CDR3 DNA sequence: TGTGCCGCAAATCAGGGGTGGGAGGCCGGCGGCTACACCTTC.

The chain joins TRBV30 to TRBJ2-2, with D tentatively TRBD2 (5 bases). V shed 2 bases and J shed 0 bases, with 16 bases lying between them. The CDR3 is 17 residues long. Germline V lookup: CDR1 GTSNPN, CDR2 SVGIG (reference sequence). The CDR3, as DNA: TGTGCCTGGAGTTCACCCTCTAGCAGCCCGAACACCGGGGAGCTGTTTTTT. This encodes CAWSSPSSSPNTGELFF.

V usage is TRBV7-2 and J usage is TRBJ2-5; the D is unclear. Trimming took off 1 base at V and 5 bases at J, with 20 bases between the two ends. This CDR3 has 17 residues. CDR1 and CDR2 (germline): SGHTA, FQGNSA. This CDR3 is CASSLVFGGQRRETQYF. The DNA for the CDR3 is TGTGCCAGCAGCTTAGTCTTTGGCGGCCAAAGACGGGAGACCCAGTACTTC.

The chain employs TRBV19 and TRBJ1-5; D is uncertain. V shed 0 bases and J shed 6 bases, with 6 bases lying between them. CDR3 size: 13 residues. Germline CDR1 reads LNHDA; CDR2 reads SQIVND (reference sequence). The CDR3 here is CASSIEVRQPQHF. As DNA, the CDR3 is TGTGCCAGTAGTATAGAAGTACGTCAGCCCCAGCATTTT.

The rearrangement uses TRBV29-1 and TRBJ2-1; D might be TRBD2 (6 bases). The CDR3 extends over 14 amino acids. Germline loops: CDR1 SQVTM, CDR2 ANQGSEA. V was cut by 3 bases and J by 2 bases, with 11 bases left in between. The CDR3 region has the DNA TGCAGCGTTGACCGGGACTTCCCCTACAATGAGCAGTTCTTC. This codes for CSVDRDFPYNEQFF.

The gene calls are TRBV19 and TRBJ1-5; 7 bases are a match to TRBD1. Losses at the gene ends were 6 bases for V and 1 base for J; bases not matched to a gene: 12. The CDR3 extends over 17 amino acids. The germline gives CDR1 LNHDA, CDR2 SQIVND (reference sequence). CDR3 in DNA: TGTGCCAGTAGAATCGGGATGGCGACAGGGAGCAATCAGCCCCAGCATTTT. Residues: CASRIGMATGSNQPQHF.

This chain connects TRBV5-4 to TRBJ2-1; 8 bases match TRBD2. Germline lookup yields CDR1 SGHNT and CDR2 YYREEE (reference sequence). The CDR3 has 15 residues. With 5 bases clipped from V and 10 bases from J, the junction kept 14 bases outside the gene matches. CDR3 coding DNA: TGTGCCAGCAGAACGGAGGTGGGGCGGGAGGAGGAGCAGTTCTTC. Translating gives CASRTEVGREEEQFF.

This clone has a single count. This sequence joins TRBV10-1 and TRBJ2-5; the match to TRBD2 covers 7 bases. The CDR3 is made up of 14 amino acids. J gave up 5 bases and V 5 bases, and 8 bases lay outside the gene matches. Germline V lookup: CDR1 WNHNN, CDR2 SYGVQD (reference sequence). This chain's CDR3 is CASSRGLPAETQYF. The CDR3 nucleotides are TGCGCCAGCAGTAGGGGACTACCTGCGGAGACCCAGTACTTC.

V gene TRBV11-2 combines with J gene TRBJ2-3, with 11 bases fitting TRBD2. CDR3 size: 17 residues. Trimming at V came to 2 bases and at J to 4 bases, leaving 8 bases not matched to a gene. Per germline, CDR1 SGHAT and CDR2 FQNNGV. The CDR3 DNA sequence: TGTGCCAGCAGCTTATACCTACTAGCGGGAGTCCCAGATACGCAGTATTTT. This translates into CASSLYLLAGVPDTQYF.